The present TCR beta chain was sequenced within a study of blood T cell repertoires in COVID-19. Study as a whole: PBMCs, B-cell-depleted T cells, or T cells provided the cDNA or gDNA that made up the material.

The length of the CDR3 is 14 residues. V dropped 7 bases and J dropped 8 bases, with 18 bases sitting between them. Looked up from germline, CDR1 is LGHDT and CDR2 is YNNKEL (reference sequence). Study processing details: Estimation of nucleated cell counts was performed using reference gene primer amplification. Measured with immunoSEQ multiplex PCR; TCRdb has only the in-frame clones, and not every one. V and J calls and clone size follow that table, whereas D and trimming were derived from the DNA. The sample carries about 520,000 clones, approximately 83% recorded once. Sequencing was carried out using peripheral blood. The sequence was obtained from a human donor in a cohort sampled during active COVID-19. V gene TRBV3-1 (or the pseudogene TRBV3-2) combines with J gene TRBJ2-1; maybe TRBD2 (6 bases). CDR3 DNA: TGTGCCAGCACCTCGAGGACTACCCGACATGAGCAGTTCTTC. Its translation: CASTSRTTRHEQFF.